This paragraph reports one TCR beta chain. Per the original methods: It was from reference gene primer amplification that nucleated cell counts were estimated. Only in-frame clones appear in the TCRdb table, and some are missing; sequencing was by immunoSEQ multiplex PCR. The V and J calls and clone size were taken over from that table, and D and trimming were inferred from the DNA. In the table there are about 220,000 clones, less than 85% of which are singletons. This specimen comes from a study of blood T cell repertoires in COVID-19. Germline CDR1 is MNHEY and CDR2 is SMNVEV (reference sequence). V dropped 0 bases and J dropped 4; count of bases not matched to a gene: 5. The CDR3 loop spans 15 amino acids.

This TCR was recovered from a woman older than 75 with acute or convalescent COVID-19. The source material was peripheral blood. J is TRBJ1-1 and V is TRBV27; 7 bases align to TRBD1. The CDR3 coding sequence is TGTGCCAGCAGTTTATCTGCACAGGGGAGCACTGAAGCTTTCTTT. Its translation: CASSLSAQGSTEAFF.